The 2 T cell receptor beta chains below were found in one sample sequenced in a study of OX40 agonist ivuxolimab in advanced cancers. TCRdb's table, derived via immunoSEQ multiplex PCR, lists solely in-frame clones and lacks some. Here the sample spans tens of thousands of clones, around 94% being singletons. The sample in question was CD4+ or CD8+ T cells sorted from blood, obtained in a trial of the OX40 agonist ivuxolimab. The receptors come from an adult with an advanced solid tumor such as melanoma, head and neck, liver or kidney cancer.

This sequence joins TRBV27 and TRBJ2-7, with D perhaps matching TRBD1 (5 bases). The CDR3 is 13 amino acids. V lost 2 bases to trimming and J lost 2 bases, with 7 bases between them. The germline CDR1 and CDR2 sequences are MNHEY and SMNVEV (reference sequence). As DNA, the CDR3 is TGTGCCAGCAGTTTAACAGGTGCCTACGAGCAGTACTTC. Its translation is CASSLTGAYEQYF.

The V and J genes are TRBV19 and TRBJ2-7; D remains ambiguous. V was trimmed by 5 bases and J by 2 bases, leaving 13 bases between them. Per germline, CDR1 LNHDA and CDR2 SQIVND (reference sequence). The CDR3 length is 14 residues. CDR3 sequence reads: CASSPQIVAYEQYF. As DNA, the CDR3 is TGTGCCAGTAGTCCACAGATAGTGGCCTACGAGCAGTACTTC.